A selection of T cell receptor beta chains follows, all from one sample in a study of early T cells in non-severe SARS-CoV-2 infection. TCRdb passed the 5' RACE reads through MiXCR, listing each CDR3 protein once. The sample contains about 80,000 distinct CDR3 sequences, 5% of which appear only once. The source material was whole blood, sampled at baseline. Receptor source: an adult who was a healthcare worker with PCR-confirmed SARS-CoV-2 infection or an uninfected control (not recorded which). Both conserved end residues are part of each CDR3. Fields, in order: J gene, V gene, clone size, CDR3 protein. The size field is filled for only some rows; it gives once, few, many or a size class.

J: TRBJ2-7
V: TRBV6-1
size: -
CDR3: CASSTPSSYEQYF

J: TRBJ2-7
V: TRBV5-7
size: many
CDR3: CASSLYLWSYEQYF

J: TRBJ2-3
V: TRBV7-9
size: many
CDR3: CASPPRRLRSSTDTQYF

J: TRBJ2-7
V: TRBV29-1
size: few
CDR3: CSVGSRGVGEQYF

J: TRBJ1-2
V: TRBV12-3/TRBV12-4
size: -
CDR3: CASSGRQGHRHTF

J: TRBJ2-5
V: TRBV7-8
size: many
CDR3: CASSPPSASGFQETQYF

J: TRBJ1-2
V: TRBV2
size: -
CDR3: CASSDRQGRFYGYTF

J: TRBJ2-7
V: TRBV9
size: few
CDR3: CASSVPRDSPSYEQYF

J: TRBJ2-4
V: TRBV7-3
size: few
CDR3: CASSQGATGPQNIQYF

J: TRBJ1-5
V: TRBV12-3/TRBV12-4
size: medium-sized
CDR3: CASSLGGGTGLGQPQHF

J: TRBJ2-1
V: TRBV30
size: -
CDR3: CAWSVLADYNEQFF

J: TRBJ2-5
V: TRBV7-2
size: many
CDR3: CASSSTGLQETQYF

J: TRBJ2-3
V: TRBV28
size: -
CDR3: CASSLRSDTQYF

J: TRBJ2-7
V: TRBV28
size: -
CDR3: CASSQPRQGGLIRQYF

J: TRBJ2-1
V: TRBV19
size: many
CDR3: CASSILAGTPPDEQFF

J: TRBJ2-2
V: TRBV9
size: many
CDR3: CASSASIEGGELFF

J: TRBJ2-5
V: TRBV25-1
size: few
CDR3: CASSEYIQETQYF

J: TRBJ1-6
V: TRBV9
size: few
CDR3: CASSVELGPRMDSPLHF

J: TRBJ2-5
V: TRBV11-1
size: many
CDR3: CASSRTGTGPGETQYF

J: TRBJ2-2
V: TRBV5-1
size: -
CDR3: CASSSQGRFFTGELFF

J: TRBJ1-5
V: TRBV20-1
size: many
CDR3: CSASDGTLFRGNQPQHF

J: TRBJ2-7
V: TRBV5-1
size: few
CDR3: CASSYDYGIYEQYF

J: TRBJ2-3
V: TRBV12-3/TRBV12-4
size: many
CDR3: CASSPLAGADTQYF

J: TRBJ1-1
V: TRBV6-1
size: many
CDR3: CASTLSGGVFWTEAFF

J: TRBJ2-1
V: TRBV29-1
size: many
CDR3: CSARQGNEQFF

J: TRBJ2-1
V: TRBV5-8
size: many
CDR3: CASSSGQGAPYYNEQFF

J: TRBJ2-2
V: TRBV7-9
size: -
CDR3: CASSFRTSGITGELFF

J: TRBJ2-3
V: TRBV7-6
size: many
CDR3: CASSLRGSGGRTDTQYF